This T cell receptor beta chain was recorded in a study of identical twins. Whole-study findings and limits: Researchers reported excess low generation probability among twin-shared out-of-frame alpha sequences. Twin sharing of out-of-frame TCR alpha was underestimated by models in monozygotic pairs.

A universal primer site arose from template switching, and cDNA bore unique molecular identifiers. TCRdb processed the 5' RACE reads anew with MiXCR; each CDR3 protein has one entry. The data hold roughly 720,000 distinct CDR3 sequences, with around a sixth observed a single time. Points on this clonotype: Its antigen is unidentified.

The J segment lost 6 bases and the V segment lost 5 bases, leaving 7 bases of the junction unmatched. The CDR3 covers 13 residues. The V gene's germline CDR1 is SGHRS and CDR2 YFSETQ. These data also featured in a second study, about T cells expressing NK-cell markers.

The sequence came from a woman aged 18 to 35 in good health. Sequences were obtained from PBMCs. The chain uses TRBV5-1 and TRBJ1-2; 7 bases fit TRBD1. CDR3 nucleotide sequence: TGCGCCAGCAGTCCGCAGGGGGGAAATGGCTACACCTTC. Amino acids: CASSPQGGNGYTF.